This T cell receptor beta chain was profiled in a study of cytomegalovirus exposure and HLA in healthy donors. Overall study results and limits: In a later analysis, TCR association rates varied by HLA locus: DRB1 most, HLA-C fewest. Most TCRs appeared rarely, but some public TCRs recurred in many donors.

A note on this clone: What it binds is unknown.

PCR employed 60 Vbeta and 13 Jbeta primers. Data came from immunoSEQ multiplex PCR; TCRdb stores just in-frame clones and leaves some out. Seen here are 150,000 or so clones, over 70% observed once, and the top ten hold approximately 6.8%. The CDR3 is made up of 12 amino acids. Germline V gene data show CDR1 as SGHDT and CDR2 as YYEEEE. With V trimmed by 7 bases and J by 6 bases, 6 bases remained unmatched. The receptor was isolated from a woman aged 40 to 50 in good health and CMV-seropositive. The specimen was PBMCs. The rearrangement links TRBV5-6 to TRBJ1-1; the match to TRBD1 covers 7 bases. In DNA form, the CDR3 reads TGTGCCAGCTGGACAGGTATTTCTGAAGCTTTCTTT. This sequence encodes CASWTGISEAFF.